These 24 T cell receptor beta chains came from one sample sequenced in a study of memory CD4+ T cells and cytomegalovirus serostatus. Single viable CD3+CD4+CD8-CD45RO+ cells were sorted as the memory CD4+ T cells. This table comes from immunoSEQ multiplex PCR, and its TCRdb copy is limited to in-frame clones, with some not included. The sample records about 48,000 clones, around 80% being singletons. The sequencing sample was made of memory CD4+ T cells from blood. The receptors were gathered from an adult in good health and CMV-seronegative.

The CDR3 nucleotides are TGTGCCAGCACCGGCGGGAACGGGGAGCTGTTTTTT. It translates to CASTGGNGELFF. The J gene is TRBJ2-2, the V gene TRBV6-5; D may be TRBD2 (6 bases). The CDR3 has 12 residues. CDR1 is MNHEY and CDR2 is SVGAGI in the germline V gene. Trimming pared 7 bases from V and 7 bases from J, leaving 10 bases between.

CDR3 sequence reads: CASSLDSGNNYGYTF. The CDR3 DNA is TGTGCCAGCAGCTTAGATTCGGGCAATAACTATGGCTACACCTTC. The chain carries TRBV11-1 and TRBJ1-2; D unclear. Between the trimmed V and J ends, which lost 1 base and 1 base, there was a span of 10 bases. From germline, CDR1 is SGHAT and CDR2 FQDESV (reference sequence). The CDR3 spans 15 residues.

The chain employs TRBV7-2 and TRBJ2-7, with 15 bases matching TRBD2. Trimming removed 1 base from V and 4 bases from J; junction bases left unmatched: 2. CDR1 and CDR2 (germline): SGHTA, FQGNSA. The CDR3 extends over 16 amino acids. CDR3 bases: TGTGCCAGCAGCTTAGGGACTAGCGGGGGGGCTTACGAGCAGTACTTC. Protein product: CASSLGTSGGAYEQYF.

This clone appeared a single time. This chain links TRBV6-1 with TRBJ1-1, with D possibly being TRBD1 (5 bases). Trimming left V 6 bases short and J 0 bases short, with 11 bases between. This CDR3 contains 14 residues. Germline CDR1 reads MNHNS; CDR2 reads SASEGT. DNA of the CDR3: TGTGCCAGCAGGCCCACAGGAATGAACACTGAAGCTTTCTTT. This sequence encodes CASRPTGMNTEAFF.

V and J are TRBV30 and TRBJ1-4; the match to TRBD1 covers 10 bases. The CDR3 sequence is 14 residues long. V gave up 6 bases and J gave up 7 bases; unmatched junction bases: 8. Looked up from germline, CDR1 is GTSNPN and CDR2 is SVGIG (reference sequence). This CDR3 reads CACTTGTGVEKLFF. The CDR3 DNA reads as TGTGCCTGTACAACCGGGACAGGGGTTGAAAAACTGTTTTTT.

V is TRBV10-3 and J is TRBJ1-2; 8 bases match TRBD1. The V and J ends lost 5 bases and 6 bases, in that order; junction bases with no gene match: 5. The germline gives CDR1 ENHRY, CDR2 SYGVKD. The CDR3 spans 13 residues. DNA for the CDR3: TGTGCCATCAGTCCCAGGGGGCTGGATGGCTACACCTTC. Translating gives CAISPRGLDGYTF.

CDR3 coding DNA: TGTGCCAGCACCTCGGAGGGCGGGTTTTACAATGAGCAGTTCTTC. Its protein is CASTSEGGFYNEQFF. V and J are TRBV7-9 and TRBJ2-1; D is possibly TRBD2 (6 bases). The CDR3 contains 15 residues. CDR1 and CDR2 (germline): SEHNR, FQNEAQ (reference sequence). V was shortened by 7 bases and J by 4 bases, with 17 bases between the two germline ends.

This clone was counted only a few times. The chain employs TRBV30 and TRBJ2-7; D is undetermined. This CDR3 has 12 amino acids. Between the trimmed V and J ends, which lost 0 bases and 4 bases, there was a span of 7 bases. CDR1 and CDR2 (germline): GTSNPN, SVGIG (reference sequence). CDR3 DNA: TGTGCCTGGAGTGTAACGAGGTACGAGCAGTACTTC. This gives the protein CAWSVTRYEQYF.

The chain links TRBV28 to TRBJ2-7, with 10 nucleotides matching TRBD2. The CDR3 contains 12 residues. J lost 4 bases, V lost 6 bases, and 0 bases had no gene match. Germline lookup yields CDR1 MDHEN and CDR2 SYDVKM. CDR3 DNA: TGTGCCAGCAGGGGACTAGCGTACGAGCAGTACTTC. It codes for CASRGLAYEQYF.

This chain joins TRBV9 and TRBJ2-7; TRBD1 might be the D (6 bases). V gave up 0 bases and J gave up 8 bases, with 15 bases separating them. The germline CDR1 and CDR2 sequences are SGDLS and YYNGEE. The CDR3 runs 14 residues. The CDR3 sequence is CASSVERGQSQQYF. The CDR3 DNA follows: TGTGCCAGCAGCGTAGAACGGGGACAATCGCAGCAGTACTTC.

CDR3 in amino acids: CASSLKGQGISNQPQHF. CDR3 DNA: TGTGCCAGCAGCTTGAAGGGACAGGGAATAAGCAATCAGCCCCAGCATTTT. The chain links TRBV5-6 to TRBJ1-5, with 9 bases matching TRBD1. Germline values: CDR1 SGHDT, CDR2 YYEEEE. V trimming: 1 base; J trimming: 1 base; junction bases outside the gene matches: 6. The CDR3 extends over 17 amino acids.

The rearrangement uses TRBV5-4 and TRBJ1-2; D call uncertain. Looked up from germline, CDR1 is SGHNT and CDR2 is YYREEE (reference sequence). The CDR3 covers 15 residues. V was cut by 0 bases and J by 4 bases, with 13 bases left in between. The chain's CDR3 is CASSLGTFGGYGYTF. The DNA of the CDR3 is TGTGCCAGCAGCTTGGGGACCTTCGGCGGCTATGGCTACACCTTC.

This clone was seen a handful of times. CDR3 protein: CASKFPEGISYGYTF. The CDR3 DNA reads as TGTGCCAGCAAGTTCCCCGAAGGGATTTCCTATGGCTACACCTTC. This chain connects TRBV28 to TRBJ1-2; no reliable D call. With 7 bases removed from V and 4 bases from J, the gap between germline ends came to 19 bases. CDR3 length equals 15 residues. Germline CDR1 and CDR2: MDHEN and SYDVKM.

This sequence joins TRBV5-1 and TRBJ1-1; D unresolved. CDR3 length equals 13 residues. The V and J ends lost 4 bases and 0 bases respectively, with 7 bases between them. Germline V lookup: CDR1 SGHRS, CDR2 YFSETQ. In DNA form, the CDR3 reads TGCGCCAGCAGCCCGGACCTGAACACTGAAGCTTTCTTT. This translates into CASSPDLNTEAFF.

The chain recombines TRBV27 with TRBJ1-1; 7 bases align to TRBD1. Germline V gene sequence: CDR1 MNHEY, CDR2 SMNVEV (reference sequence). The length of the CDR3 is 15 residues. The trim removed 2 bases at V and 5 bases at J, leaving 8 bases unmatched. The CDR3 reads CASSLRGRGVTEAFF. The CDR3 DNA is TGTGCCAGCAGTTTACGAGGCAGGGGGGTGACTGAAGCTTTCTTT.

The genes are TRBV7-9 and TRBJ2-7; 7 bases are a match to TRBD1. Trimming at V came to 1 base and at J to 10 bases, leaving 7 bases not matched to a gene. Germline V gives CDR1 SEHNR, CDR2 FQNEAQ (reference sequence). The CDR3 loop spans 13 amino acids. This CDR3 is CASSLVASGGQYF. CDR3 DNA: TGTGCCAGCAGCTTAGTAGCCTCAGGGGGACAGTACTTC.

The chain has TRBV5-1 and TRBJ2-2; possibly TRBD1 or TRBD2 for D (5 bases each). Germline V gene data show CDR1 as SGHRS and CDR2 as YFSETQ. Trimming removed 4 bases at V and 6 bases at J, with 22 bases between. The CDR3 runs to 17 residues. CDR3 amino acids: CASSPPGRHLGAGELFF. The CDR3 DNA follows: TGCGCCAGCAGCCCCCCGGGACGCCACCTCGGGGCCGGGGAGCTGTTTTTT.

The chain has TRBV28 and TRBJ1-4, with D possibly TRBD1 on 5 matching bases. CDR3 size: 13 residues. The germline V gene has CDR1 MDHEN and CDR2 SYDVKM. Trimming left V 7 bases short and J 0 bases short, with 6 bases between. For the CDR3, the DNA is TGTGCCAGCATAGGGGCAACTAATGAAAAACTGTTTTTT. This codes for CASIGATNEKLFF.

This clone was observed a single time. The V call is TRBV19, the J call TRBJ1-5; 9 bases align to TRBD1. V was clipped by 1 base and J by 4 bases; unmatched bases: 5. CDR1 and CDR2 (germline): LNHDA, SQIVND (reference sequence). The CDR3 has 16 amino acids. DNA of the CDR3: TGTGCCAGTAGTATAGCCCACAGGGGGCAGAATCAGCCCCAGCATTTT. Translation: CASSIAHRGQNQPQHF.

Remarks on this clone: Other DNA variants within this sample encode the same CDR3. This CDR3 is CSVGRNSYEQYF. Here the CDR3 DNA reads TGCAGCGTTGGACGGAATTCCTACGAGCAGTACTTC. The rearrangement uses TRBV29-1 and TRBJ2-7; D unresolved. Germline CDR1 is SQVTM and CDR2 is ANQGSEA. The V end lost 4 bases, the J end lost 1 base, and 8 bases lay between the germline ends. The CDR3 covers 12 residues.

The J gene is TRBJ2-3, the V gene TRBV5-6; 7 bases are shared with TRBD1. Germline lookup yields CDR1 SGHDT and CDR2 YYEEEE. The CDR3 runs to 14 residues. Trimming cost V 3 bases and J 4 bases; bases outside gene matches: 5. The CDR3 DNA reads TGTGCCAGCAGCTCACGACAGGGTTCAGATACGCAGTATTTT. It specifies CASSSRQGSDTQYF.

The chain has TRBV5-6 and TRBJ2-5; either TRBD1 or TRBD2 may supply D (5 bases each). V dropped 1 base and J dropped 1 base, with 20 bases sitting between them. CDR1 SGHDT and CDR2 YYEEEE come from the germline V gene. The CDR3 length is 18 residues. The DNA for the CDR3 is TGTGCCAGCAGCTTGTTATTCTCGACGGGGCCATCCCAAGAGACCCAGTACTTC. Its translation: CASSLLFSTGPSQETQYF.

This sequence joins TRBV6-1 and TRBJ2-6; 8 bases map to TRBD2. This CDR3 comprises 15 residues. J gave up 2 bases and V 5 bases, and 2 bases lay outside the gene matches. The germline CDR1 and CDR2 sequences are MNHNS and SASEGT. CDR3 nucleotide sequence: TGTGCCAGCAGTACGGGGGGGACTGGGGCCAACGTCCTGACTTTC. Its translation: CASSTGGTGANVLTF.

This clone showed up just once. J is TRBJ2-5 and V is TRBV6-5; no clear D. Trimming took 0 bases from V and 2 from J, leaving 7 bases between them. Germline V lookup: CDR1 MNHEY, CDR2 SVGAGI. The CDR3 length is 14 residues. CDR3 nucleotides: TGTGCCAGCAGTTACTCTCTGATACAAGAGACCCAGTACTTC. This sequence encodes CASSYSLIQETQYF.